The T cell receptor (beta chain) under discussion was sequenced for a study of blood T cell repertoires in COVID-19. The CDR3 extends over 15 amino acids. Germline lookup yields CDR1 SQVTM and CDR2 ANQGSEA. The V end was cut by 6 bases, the J end by 2 bases, with 19 bases between. TCRdb keeps only in-frame clones here, not all; method: immunoSEQ multiplex PCR. Among about 170,000 clones listed, around 87% were seen once. The chain has TRBV29-1 and TRBJ1-2; D possibly corresponds to TRBD1 (5 bases). The clonotype originates from a woman aged 80 or older with COVID-19, enrolled during active disease. Input material: peripheral blood. The CDR3 region is CSVKKPRDSNYGYTF. The CDR3 DNA follows: TGCAGCGTGAAAAAACCTCGAGACAGCAACTATGGCTACACCTTC.